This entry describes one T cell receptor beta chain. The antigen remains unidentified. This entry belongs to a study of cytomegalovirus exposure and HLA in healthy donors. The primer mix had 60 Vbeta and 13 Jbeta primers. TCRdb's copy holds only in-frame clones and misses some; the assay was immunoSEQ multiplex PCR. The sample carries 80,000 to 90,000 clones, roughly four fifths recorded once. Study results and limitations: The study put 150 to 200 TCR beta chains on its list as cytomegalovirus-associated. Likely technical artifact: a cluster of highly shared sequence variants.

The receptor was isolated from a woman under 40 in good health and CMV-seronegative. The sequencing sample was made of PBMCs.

CDR3 DNA sequence: TGTGCCAGCAGCTTAGGTCGTGGGACAGGCAAATACAATGAGCAGTTCTTC. Amino acid sequence: CASSLGRGTGKYNEQFF. The gene calls are TRBV7-2 and TRBJ2-1; TRBD1 aligns across 8 bases. The J segment lost 4 bases and the V segment lost 1 base, leaving 9 bases of the junction unmatched. CDR1 and CDR2 from the germline V gene are SGHTA and FQGNSA. The CDR3 has 17 amino acids.